The subject of this entry is one T cell receptor (beta chain). Antigen: not known. Libraries were prepared by immunoSEQ multiplex PCR; TCRdb keeps only in-frame clonotypes and omits some of them. The sample shows approximately 150,000 clones, over 75% of them seen only once. The data originate from a study of cytotoxic CD8 clonotypes in ibrutinib-treated CLL. On the study more broadly: Response sampling occurred after a median 12 months of treatment (range 6 to 36). Study-wide results and caveats: Upon ibrutinib response clonality rose, and upon progression it fell back toward baseline. Public clonotypes showed up rarely, and on treatment they shrank or held steady.

The CDR3 has 17 amino acids. V gave up 0 bases and J gave up 5 bases; unmatched junction bases: 13. Germline assignment: CDR1 SGHRS and CDR2 YFSETQ. The rearrangement uses TRBV5-1 and TRBJ2-7, with 8 bases matching TRBD1. This specimen was PBMCs, taken at disease progression, from a patient treated with ibrutinib. The sequence came from a human donor with chronic lymphocytic leukemia. The chain's CDR3 is CASSLGTSGQALDEQYF. CDR3 sequence (DNA): TGCGCCAGCAGCTTGGGGACTTCGGGACAGGCTCTCGACGAGCAGTACTTC.